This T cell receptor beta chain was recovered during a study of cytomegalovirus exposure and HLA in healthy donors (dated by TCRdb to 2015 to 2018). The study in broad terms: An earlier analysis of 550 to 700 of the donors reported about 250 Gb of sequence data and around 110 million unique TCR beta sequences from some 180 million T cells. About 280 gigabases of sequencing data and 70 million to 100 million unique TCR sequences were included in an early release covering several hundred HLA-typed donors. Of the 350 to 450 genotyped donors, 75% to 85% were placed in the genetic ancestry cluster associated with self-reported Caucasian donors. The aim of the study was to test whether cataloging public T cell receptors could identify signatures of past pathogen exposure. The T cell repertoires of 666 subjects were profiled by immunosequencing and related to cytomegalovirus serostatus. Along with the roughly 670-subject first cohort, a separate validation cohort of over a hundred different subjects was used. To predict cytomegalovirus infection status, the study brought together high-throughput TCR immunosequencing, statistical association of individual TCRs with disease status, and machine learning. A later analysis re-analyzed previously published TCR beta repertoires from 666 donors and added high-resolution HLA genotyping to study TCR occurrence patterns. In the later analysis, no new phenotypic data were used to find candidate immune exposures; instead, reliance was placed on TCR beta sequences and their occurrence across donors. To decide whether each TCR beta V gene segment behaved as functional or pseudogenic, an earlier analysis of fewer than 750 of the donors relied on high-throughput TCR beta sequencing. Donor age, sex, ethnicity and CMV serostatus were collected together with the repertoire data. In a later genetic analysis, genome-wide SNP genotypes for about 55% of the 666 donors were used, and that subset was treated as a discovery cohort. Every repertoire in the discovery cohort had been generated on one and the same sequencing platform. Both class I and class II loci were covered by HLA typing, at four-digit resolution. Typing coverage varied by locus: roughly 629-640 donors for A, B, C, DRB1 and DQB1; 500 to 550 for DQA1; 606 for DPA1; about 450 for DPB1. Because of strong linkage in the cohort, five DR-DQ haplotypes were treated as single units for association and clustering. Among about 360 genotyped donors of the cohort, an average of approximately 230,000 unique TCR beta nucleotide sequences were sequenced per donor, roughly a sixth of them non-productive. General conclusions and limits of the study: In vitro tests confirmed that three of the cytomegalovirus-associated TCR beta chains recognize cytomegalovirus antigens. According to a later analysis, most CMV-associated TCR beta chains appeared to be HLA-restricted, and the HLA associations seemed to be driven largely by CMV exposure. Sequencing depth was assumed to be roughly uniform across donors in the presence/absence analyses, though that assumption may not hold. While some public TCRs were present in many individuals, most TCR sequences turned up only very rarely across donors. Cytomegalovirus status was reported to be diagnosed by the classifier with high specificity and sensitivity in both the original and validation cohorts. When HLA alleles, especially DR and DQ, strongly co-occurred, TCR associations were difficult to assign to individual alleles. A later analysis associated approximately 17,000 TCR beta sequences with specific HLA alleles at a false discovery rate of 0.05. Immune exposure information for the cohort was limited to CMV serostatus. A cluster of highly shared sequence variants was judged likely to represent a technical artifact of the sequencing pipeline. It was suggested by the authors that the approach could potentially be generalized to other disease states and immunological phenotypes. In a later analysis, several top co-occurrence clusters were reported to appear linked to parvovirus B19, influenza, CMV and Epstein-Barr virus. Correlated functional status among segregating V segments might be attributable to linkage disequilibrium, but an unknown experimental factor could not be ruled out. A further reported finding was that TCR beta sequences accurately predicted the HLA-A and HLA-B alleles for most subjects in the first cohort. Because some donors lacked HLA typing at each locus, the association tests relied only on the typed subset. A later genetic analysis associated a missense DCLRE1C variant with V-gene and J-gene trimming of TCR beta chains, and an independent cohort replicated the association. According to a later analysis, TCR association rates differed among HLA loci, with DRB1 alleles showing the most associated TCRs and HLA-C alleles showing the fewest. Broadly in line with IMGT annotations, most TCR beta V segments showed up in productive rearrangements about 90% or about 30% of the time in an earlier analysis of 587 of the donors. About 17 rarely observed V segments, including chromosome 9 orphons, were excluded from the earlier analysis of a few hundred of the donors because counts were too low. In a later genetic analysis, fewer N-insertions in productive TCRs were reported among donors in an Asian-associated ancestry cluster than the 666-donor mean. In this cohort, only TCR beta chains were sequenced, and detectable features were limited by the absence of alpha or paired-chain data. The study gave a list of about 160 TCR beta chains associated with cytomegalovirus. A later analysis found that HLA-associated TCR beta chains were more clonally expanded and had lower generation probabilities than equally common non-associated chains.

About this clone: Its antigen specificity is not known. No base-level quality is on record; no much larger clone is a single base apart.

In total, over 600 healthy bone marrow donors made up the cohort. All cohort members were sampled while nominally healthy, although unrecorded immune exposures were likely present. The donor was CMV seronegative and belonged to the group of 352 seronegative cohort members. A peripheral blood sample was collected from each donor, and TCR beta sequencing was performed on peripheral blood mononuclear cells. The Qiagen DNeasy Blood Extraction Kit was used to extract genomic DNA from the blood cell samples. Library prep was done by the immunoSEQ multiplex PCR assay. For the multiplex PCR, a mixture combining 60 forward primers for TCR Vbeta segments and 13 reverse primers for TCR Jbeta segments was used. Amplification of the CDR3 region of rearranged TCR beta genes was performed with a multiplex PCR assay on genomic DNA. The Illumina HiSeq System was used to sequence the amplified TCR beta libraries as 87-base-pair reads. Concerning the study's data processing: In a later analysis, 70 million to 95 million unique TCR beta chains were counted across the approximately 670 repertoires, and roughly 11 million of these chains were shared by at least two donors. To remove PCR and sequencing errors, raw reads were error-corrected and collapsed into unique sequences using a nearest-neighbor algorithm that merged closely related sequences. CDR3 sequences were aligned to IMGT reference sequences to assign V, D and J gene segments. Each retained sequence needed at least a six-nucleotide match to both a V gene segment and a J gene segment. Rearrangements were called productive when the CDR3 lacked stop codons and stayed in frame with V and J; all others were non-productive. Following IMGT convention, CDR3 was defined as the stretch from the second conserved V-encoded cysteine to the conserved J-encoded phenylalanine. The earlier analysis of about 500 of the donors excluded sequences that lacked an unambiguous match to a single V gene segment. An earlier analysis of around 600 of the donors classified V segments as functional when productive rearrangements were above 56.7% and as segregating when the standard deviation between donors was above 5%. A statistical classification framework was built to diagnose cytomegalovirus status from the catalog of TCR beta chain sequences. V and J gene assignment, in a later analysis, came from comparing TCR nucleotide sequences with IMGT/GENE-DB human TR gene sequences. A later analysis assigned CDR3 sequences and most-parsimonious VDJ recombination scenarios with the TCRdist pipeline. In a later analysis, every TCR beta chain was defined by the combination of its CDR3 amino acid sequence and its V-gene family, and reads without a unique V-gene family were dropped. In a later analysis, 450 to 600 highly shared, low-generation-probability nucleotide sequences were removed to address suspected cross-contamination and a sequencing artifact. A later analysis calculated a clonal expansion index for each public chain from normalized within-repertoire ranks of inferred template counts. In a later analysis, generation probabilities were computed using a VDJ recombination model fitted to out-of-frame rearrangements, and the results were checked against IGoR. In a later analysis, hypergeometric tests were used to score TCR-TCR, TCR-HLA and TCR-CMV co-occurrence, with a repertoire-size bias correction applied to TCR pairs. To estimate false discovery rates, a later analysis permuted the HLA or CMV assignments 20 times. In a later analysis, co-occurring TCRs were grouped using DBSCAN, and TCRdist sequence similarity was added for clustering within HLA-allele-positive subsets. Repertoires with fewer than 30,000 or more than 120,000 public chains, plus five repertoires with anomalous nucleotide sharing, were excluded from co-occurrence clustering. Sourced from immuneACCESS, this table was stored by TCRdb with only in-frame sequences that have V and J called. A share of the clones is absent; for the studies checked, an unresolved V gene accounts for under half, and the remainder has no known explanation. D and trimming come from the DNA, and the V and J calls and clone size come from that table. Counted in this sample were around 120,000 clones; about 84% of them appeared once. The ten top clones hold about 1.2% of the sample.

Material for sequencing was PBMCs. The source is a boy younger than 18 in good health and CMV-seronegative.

The CDR3 protein is CASSLPWAQNTEAFF. Here is the DNA: TGTGCCAGCAGCTTACCGTGGGCCCAGAACACTGAAGCTTTCTTT. The chain couples TRBV11-2 to TRBJ1-1; the D gene is not confidently resolved. The CDR3 spans 15 residues, from the cysteine through the phenylalanine. CDR3 DNA is the only sequence kept; it has 45 bases, read in frame from the first base. Relative to germline, V is 2 bases shorter and J is 1 base shorter, with 11 bases between their ends. The germline V gene specifies SGHAT as CDR1 and FQNNGV as CDR2.